The present T cell receptor beta chain was sequenced within a study of T cell responses to AZD1222 COVID-19 vaccine. The wider study: Samples with a second dose at about 4 or about 12 weeks were pooled together. General study findings and limits: Baseline serostatus was positive in only six AZD1222 recipients. Scientists sampled the repertoires only once the peak T cell response had passed. Donors were mostly white British, more females; clonal diversity possibly underestimated.

Regarding this clone: Its specificity is unknown.

Here immunoSEQ multiplex PCR was the method, and the copy in TCRdb shows in-frame clones only, minus some. Here the sample spans some 120,000 clones, roughly 87% being singletons. The receptor was isolated from an adult in good health. The material was peripheral blood, obtained on day 0 of AZD1222 vaccination.

CDR3 protein: CASTLRDRVYNEQFF. For the CDR3, the DNA is TGTGCCAGCACCCTCCGGGACAGGGTCTACAATGAGCAGTTCTTC. The gene calls are TRBV5-5 and TRBJ2-1; 9 bases agree with TRBD1. From germline, CDR1 is SGHKS and CDR2 YYEKEE (reference sequence). The CDR3 is made up of 15 amino acids. With 6 bases clipped from V and 3 bases from J, the junction kept 7 bases outside the gene matches.